These 15 T cell receptor beta chains were sequenced from one sample in a study of CD8 T cells in Susac syndrome. After extraction with the RNeasy kit, about 0.45 to 1 ug of the RNA was reverse transcribed using random hexamers. Each CDR3 protein is one row after TCRdb ran MiXCR on the immunoSEQ multiplex PCR reads. The repertoire has fewer than 90,000 distinct CDR3 sequences, roughly 92% of them found once; the top ten carry less than 0.6%. The sequencing sample was made of CD8+ T cells from PBMCs. All receptors derive from a human donor with Susac syndrome.

J is TRBJ2-1 and V is TRBV6-1; 11 bases align to TRBD2. The CDR3 consists of 15 residues. After removal of 9 bases from V and 7 bases from J, the junction contained 11 bases not matched to a gene. The germline CDR1 and CDR2 sequences are MNHNS and SASEGT. The CDR3 loop reads CASIRLAGGRNEQFF. The CDR3 nucleotides read TGTGCCAGTATTAGATTAGCGGGGGGGCGGAATGAGCAGTTCTTC.

J is TRBJ2-7 and V is TRBV5-1; 7 positions match TRBD1. V lost 0 bases and J lost 4; bases outside the gene matches: 10. The CDR3 spans 16 residues. CDR1 and CDR2 from the germline V gene are SGHRS and YFSETQ. The DNA of the CDR3 is TGCGCCAGCAGCTTGGACAAGGACAGGTGGGAGTACGAGCAGTACTTC. Translated, it gives CASSLDKDRWEYEQYF.

The chain has TRBV7-6 and TRBJ2-1; D unresolved. V was shortened by 0 bases and J by 9 bases, with 3 bases between the two germline ends. This CDR3 contains 11 residues. From germline, CDR1 is SGHVS and CDR2 FNYEAQ. CDR3 loop: CASSLAGEQFF. In DNA form, the CDR3 reads TGTGCCAGCAGCTTAGCGGGTGAGCAGTTCTTC. Full variable domain (rest looked up from reference TRBV7-6 and TRBJ2-1): GAGVSQSPRYKVTKRGQDVALRCDPISGHVSLYWYRQALGQGPEFLTYFNYEAQQDKSGLPNDRFSAERPEGSISTLTIQRTEQRDSAMYRCASSLAGEQFFGPGTRLTVL.

This chain uses TRBV4-2 with TRBJ1-1; unclear D gene. This CDR3 spans 11 amino acids. Per germline, CDR1 LGHNA and CDR2 YNFKEQ. Trimming took off 0 bases at V and 11 bases at J, with 7 bases between the two ends. The CDR3 is CASSQDLSAFF. For the CDR3, the DNA is TGTGCCAGCAGCCAAGATCTTTCGGCTTTCTTT.

V usage is TRBV5-5 and J usage is TRBJ2-1; 9 positions match TRBD2. The junction had 10 bases not matched to a gene; V was cut back by 6 bases and J by 9 bases. The germline gives CDR1 SGHKS, CDR2 YYEKEE (reference sequence). This CDR3 is 14 amino acids long. CDR3 DNA sequence: TGTGCCAGCACCGGGGGACTAGCAGATGGTGAGCAGTTCTTC. As protein: CASTGGLADGEQFF.

V is TRBV4-1 and J is TRBJ2-7; possibly TRBD2 for D (7 bases). Germline V gene sequence: CDR1 MGHRA, CDR2 YSYEKL. The CDR3 is 15 amino acids. V lost 2 bases, J lost 4 bases, and 15 bases lay in between. The CDR3 reads CASSQRWGGPYEQYF. The CDR3 coding sequence is TGCGCCAGCAGCCAAAGGTGGGGGGGCCCTTACGAGCAGTACTTC.

This sequence joins TRBV2 and TRBJ1-5; D is undetermined. Germline V lookup: CDR1 SNHLY, CDR2 FYNNEI. CDR3 length: 13 residues. Trimming pared 5 bases from V and 6 bases from J, leaving 11 bases between. The CDR3 is CASSQLGSQPQHF. The CDR3 nucleotides are TGTGCCAGCAGTCAATTAGGATCTCAGCCCCAGCATTTT.

The chain uses TRBV20-1 and TRBJ1-2, with TRBD1 matching over 7 bases. Trimming cost V 0 bases and J 6 bases; bases outside gene matches: 4. The CDR3 totals 13 residues. Germline-derived CDR1 and CDR2 are DFQATT and SNEGSKA (reference sequence). The CDR3 sequence is CSARDLTGNGYTF. The DNA for the CDR3 is TGCAGTGCTAGAGATCTGACAGGGAATGGCTACACCTTC.

The chain employs TRBV9 and TRBJ2-5; 9 bases match TRBD2. Germline assignment: CDR1 SGDLS and CDR2 YYNGEE. CDR3 length: 15 residues. Germline trimming cut 3 bases from V and 3 bases from J; bases unmatched to any gene: 6. This CDR3 reads CASSATGTSKETQYF. In DNA, the CDR3 is TGTGCCAGCAGCGCGACCGGGACTAGCAAAGAGACCCAGTACTTC.

The chain couples TRBV27 to TRBJ2-1; 9 positions agree with TRBD2. Germline lookup yields CDR1 MNHEY and CDR2 SMNVEV (reference sequence). V lost 4 bases, J lost 1 base, and 5 bases stayed unmatched. CDR3 size: 16 residues. CDR3 amino acids: CASSSLAGESYNEQFF. CDR3 DNA: TGTGCCAGCAGTTCCTTAGCGGGAGAGTCCTACAATGAGCAGTTCTTC.

The chain couples TRBV7-2 to TRBJ2-2; D not resolved. The germline gives CDR1 SGHTA, CDR2 FQGNSA. This CDR3 has 16 amino acids. The V gene lost 0 bases and the J gene lost 4 bases, with 12 bases spanning the gap. CDR3 in amino acids: CASSLARWGSTGELFF. The CDR3 region has the DNA TGTGCCAGCAGCTTAGCGAGGTGGGGATCCACCGGGGAGCTGTTTTTT.

This rearrangement joins TRBV4-1 to TRBJ2-1; the match to TRBD1 covers 7 bases. From germline, CDR1 is MGHRA and CDR2 YSYEKL. This CDR3 spans 19 amino acids. The V and J ends lost 4 bases and 1 base, in that order; junction bases with no gene match: 16. CDR3 nucleotide sequence: TGCGCCAGCAGCCTTATCATGAGTGGGACAGACGCGTCCTACAATGAGCAGTTCTTC. This encodes CASSLIMSGTDASYNEQFF.

The chain joins TRBV7-2 to TRBJ1-1; D not resolved. CDR1 and CDR2 (germline): SGHTA, FQGNSA. CDR3 length: 15 amino acids. V was shortened by 1 base and J by 1 base, with 10 bases between the two germline ends. In DNA, the CDR3 is TGTGCCAGCAGCTTAGACCCGGGAGAGAACACTGAAGCTTTCTTT. It codes for CASSLDPGENTEAFF. Full variable domain (outside the CDR3, taken from reference TRBV7-2 and TRBJ1-1): GAGVSQSPSNKVTEKGKDVELRCDPISGHTALYWYRQSLGQGLEFLIYFQGNSAPDKSGLPSDRFSAERTGGSVSTLTIQRTQQEDSAVYLCASSLDPGENTEAFFGQGTRLTVV.

The CDR3 nucleotides are TGTGCCACCAGCAGCCCAGATACGCAGTATTTT. Its translation is CATSSPDTQYF. The chain couples TRBV15 to TRBJ2-3, with D uncertain. Germline CDR1 and CDR2: LNHNV and YYDKDF (reference sequence). The germline V and J ends were trimmed by 3 bases and 4 bases, with 2 bases remaining between them. This CDR3 spans 11 amino acids.

The chain uses TRBV5-1 and TRBJ1-4, with D perhaps matching TRBD1 (5 bases). V was cut by 0 bases and J by 12 bases, with 18 bases left in between. The germline gives CDR1 SGHRS, CDR2 YFSETQ. The CDR3 covers 15 residues. In DNA, the CDR3 is TGCGCCAGCAGCTTGGCTGACAGAGATATGAAAGAACTGTTTTTT. Encoded protein: CASSLADRDMKELFF.